This T cell receptor beta chain appears in the sequencing data of a study of shared clonotypes between healthy human individuals (dated by TCRdb to the early 2020s). Regarding the research as a whole: Three men and a couple of women, aged 18 to 49 years, made up the cohort. For each donor, CD4 naive and CD4 memory were each run on three plates, CD8 naive on two plates, and CD8 memory on one plate. Each donor's leukapheresis produced roughly between roughly 0.9 and 9 billion PBMCs. To estimate repertoire size and how much clonotypes are shared between individuals, the study performed deep sequencing of blood TCR repertoires from 4 to 6 healthy adults. To increase sequencing depth and limit assay-specific biases, TCR repertoire library preparation and sequencing were carried out by different laboratories using diverse techniques.

With regard to this clone: Its binding antigen is unknown. Base-call qualities are not available, and no considerably larger clone is one nucleotide away.

TCR CDR3 regions were amplified from genomic DNA by multiplex PCR using the deep immunoSEQ assay. Extracted genomic DNA from each cell subset was spread evenly across all wells of several immunoSEQ 96-well plates, with each plate serving as a replicate. Each replicate PCR for sorted subsets received around 200 ng genomic DNA, equal to about 30,000 T cell genomes. The purified libraries were quantified using a Qubit 3.0 fluorometer, sized with a Bioanalyzer 2100, and then quantified again using the KAPA Library Quantification kit. Every immunoSEQ 96-well plate was sequenced on a dedicated single-read 150-cycle Illumina NextSeq 550 flow cell. The authors' pipeline ran thus. Because the immunoSEQ output held only junctional sequences and lacked quality scores, the filtering could not match the filtering applied to full-length reads. Sequences were annotated with PyIR, a Python wrapper for IgBLAST v1.9, and V/J genes and CDR3 were assigned using IMGT germline references. Reads were filtered out if the reads had weak V/J assignments (E-value above 1e-6), no CDR3, stop codons, out-of-frame junctions, or ambiguous translated residues. V3J clonotypes were defined as sequences sharing an identical inferred V gene, J gene, and CDR3 amino acid sequence. Percentage overlap between repertoires was computed as shared unique clonotypes divided by the size of the smaller repertoire. RTK rarefaction, the Chao1 estimator, and Recon v2.1 estimates of unobserved clonotypes were used to assess repertoire richness. Generation probabilities for all TCRbeta clonotypes obtained by the gDNA method from a handful of donors were computed using OLGA. TCRdb obtained this table from immuneACCESS and retained in-frame rearrangements with V and J assigned. These tables miss some clones; where compared with another copy, unresolved V genes account for less than half of the shortfall, and the remainder is unexplained. V and J calls and clone size follow that table, whereas D and trimming were derived from the DNA. The sample table holds around 2.3 million clones, of which approximately 94% were seen once. Of the sample, around 0.13% falls within the top ten clones.

Overall results and qualifications from the work: Even with the large sequencing depth, rarefaction of the sorted-subset datasets indicated that sequencing was incomplete. Clonotypes shared by all four sorted-subset donors showed higher generation probabilities than non-shared clonotypes. The genetic and exposure-history diversity represented was limited by the small number of donors. Sampling was restricted to blood, and TCR repertoires in tissue are likely to differ from TCR repertoires in blood. Pairwise subsampling indicated that sequencing depth was expected to affect the degree of clonotype sharing among donors. Sharing across a handful of donors was observed for 4.5% to 6.5% of naive CD4, around 3.5% of naive CD8, over 2% of memory CD4, and roughly 0.4% of memory CD8 clonotypes. Naive subsets generally had larger estimated clonotype richness than memory subsets did.

CDR1 and CDR2 are read off the germline V gene as SGHAT and FQNNGV. The CDR3 sequence holds 14 residues, the cysteine and phenylalanine included. Only the CDR3 DNA stays, 42 bases, in frame from base 1. V is reduced by 2 bases and J by 1 base, leaving a spacing of 8 bases between them. Donors were healthy HIV-negative adults with no recently reported acute infections or vaccinations. Only Caucasian adults living in Nashville, Tennessee, USA were represented among the donors. Magnetic negative selection was used to enrich CD4+ T cells, after which naive cells were positively selected on CD45RA and the negative fraction became the memory subset. Blood was obtained by leukapheresis, after which PBMCs were separated by Ficoll-Histopaque density gradient centrifugation and cryopreserved in liquid nitrogen vapor phase. Purity and quantity of every magnetically sorted T cell population were checked by analytical flow cytometry. Genomic DNA was isolated from every sorted fraction and measured by UV absorbance on a Nanodrop 2000c.

Sequenced: naive CD4+ T cells sorted from blood. Sample cell subset or site, as interpreted from the label and publication: CD45RA+ positively selected. This sequence was found in a man between 18 and 35 years old in good health. The sequence is built from TRBV11-2 and TRBJ1-1; confidence is insufficient to name the D gene. The CDR3 in this case is CASSLPDRNTEAFF. At the DNA level, the sequence is TGTGCCAGCAGCTTACCCGACCGGAACACTGAAGCTTTCTTT.